These 2 T cell receptor beta chains were sequenced from one sample in a study of blood T cell repertoires in COVID-19. Sequenced by immunoSEQ multiplex PCR; TCRdb stores in-frame clones only, minus some. This table holds more than 150,000 clones, approximately 94% found once. The sequenced material came from peripheral blood. The receptor set was obtained from a man in his thirties or forties with COVID-19, enrolled during active disease.

The J gene is TRBJ1-2, the V gene TRBV18; D is uncertain. CDR3 length: 14 residues. The germline CDR1 and CDR2 sequences are KGHSH and LQKENI. Between the trimmed V and J ends, which lost 6 bases and 0 bases, there was a span of 11 bases. CDR3 sequence: CASSRDGTNYGYTF. In DNA, the CDR3 is TGTGCCAGCTCTCGCGACGGGACTAACTATGGCTACACCTTC.

This clone was counted once. This sequence joins TRBV6-1 and TRBJ2-5, with D perhaps matching TRBD1 (6 bases). CDR1 and CDR2 (germline): MNHNS, SASEGT. The CDR3 runs to 15 residues. The V and J ends lost 2 bases and 2 bases respectively, with 12 bases between them. The CDR3 nucleotides are TGTGCCAGCAGTGAACTTGACAGGAGACAAGAGACCCAGTACTTC. Its protein is CASSELDRRQETQYF.